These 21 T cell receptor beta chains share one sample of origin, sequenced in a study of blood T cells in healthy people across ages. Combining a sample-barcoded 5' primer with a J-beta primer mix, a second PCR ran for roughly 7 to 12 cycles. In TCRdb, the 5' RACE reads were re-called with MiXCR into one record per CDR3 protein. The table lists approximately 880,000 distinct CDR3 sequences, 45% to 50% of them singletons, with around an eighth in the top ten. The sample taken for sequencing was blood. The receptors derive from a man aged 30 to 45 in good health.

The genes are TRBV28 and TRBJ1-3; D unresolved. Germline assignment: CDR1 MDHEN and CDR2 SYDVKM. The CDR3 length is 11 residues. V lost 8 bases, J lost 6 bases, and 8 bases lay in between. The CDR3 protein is CASADANTIYF. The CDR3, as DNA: TGTGCCAGCGCGGATGCAAACACCATATATTTT.

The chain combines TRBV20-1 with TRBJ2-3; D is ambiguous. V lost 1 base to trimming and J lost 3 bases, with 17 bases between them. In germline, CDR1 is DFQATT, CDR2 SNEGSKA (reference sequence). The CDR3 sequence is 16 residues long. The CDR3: CSARAQALPLTDTQYF. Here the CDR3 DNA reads TGCAGTGCTAGAGCCCAGGCCCTCCCCCTGACAGATACGCAGTATTTT.

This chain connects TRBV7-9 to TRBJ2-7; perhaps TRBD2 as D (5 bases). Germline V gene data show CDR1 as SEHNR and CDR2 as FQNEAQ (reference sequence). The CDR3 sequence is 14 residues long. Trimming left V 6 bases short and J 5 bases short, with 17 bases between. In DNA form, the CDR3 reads TGTGCCAGCAGTTCTGGATGGGAGATCGACGAGCAGTACTTC. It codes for CASSSGWEIDEQYF.

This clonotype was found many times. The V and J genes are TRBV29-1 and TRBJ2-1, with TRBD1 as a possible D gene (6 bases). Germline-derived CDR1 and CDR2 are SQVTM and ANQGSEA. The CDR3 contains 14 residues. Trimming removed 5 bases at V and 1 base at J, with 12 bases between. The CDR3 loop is CSVKNRDSYNEQFF. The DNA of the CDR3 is TGCAGCGTTAAAAACAGGGATTCCTACAATGAGCAGTTCTTC.

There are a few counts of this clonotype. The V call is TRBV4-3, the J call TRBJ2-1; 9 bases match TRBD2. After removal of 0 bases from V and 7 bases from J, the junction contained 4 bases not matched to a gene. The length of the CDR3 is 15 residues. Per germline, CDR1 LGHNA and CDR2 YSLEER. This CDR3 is CASSQDVGLANEQFF. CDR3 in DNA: TGCGCCAGCAGCCAAGACGTCGGACTAGCGAATGAGCAGTTCTTC.

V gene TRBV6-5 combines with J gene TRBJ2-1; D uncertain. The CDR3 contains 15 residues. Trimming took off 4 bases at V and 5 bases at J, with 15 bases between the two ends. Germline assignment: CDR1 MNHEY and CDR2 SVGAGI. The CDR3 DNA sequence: TGTGCCAGCAGTTCGGTGCTATCCCGGAACAATGAGCAGTTCTTC. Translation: CASSSVLSRNNEQFF.

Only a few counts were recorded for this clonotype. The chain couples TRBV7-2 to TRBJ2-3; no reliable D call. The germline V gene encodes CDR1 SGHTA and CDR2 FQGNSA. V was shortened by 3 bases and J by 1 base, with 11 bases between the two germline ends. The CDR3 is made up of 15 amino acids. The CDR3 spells CASSLVGIGTDTQYF. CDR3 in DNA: TGTGCCAGCAGCTTGGTGGGGATCGGCACAGATACGCAGTATTTT.

The CDR3 loop reads CASSQAPQGNTEAFF. The CDR3 nucleotides are TGCGCCAGCAGCCAAGCTCCTCAGGGGAACACTGAAGCTTTCTTT. V is TRBV4-1 and J is TRBJ1-1, with D possibly TRBD1 on 5 matching bases. The CDR3 length is 15 residues. Germline assignment: CDR1 MGHRA and CDR2 YSYEKL. V was cut by 1 base and J by 1 base, with 10 bases left in between.

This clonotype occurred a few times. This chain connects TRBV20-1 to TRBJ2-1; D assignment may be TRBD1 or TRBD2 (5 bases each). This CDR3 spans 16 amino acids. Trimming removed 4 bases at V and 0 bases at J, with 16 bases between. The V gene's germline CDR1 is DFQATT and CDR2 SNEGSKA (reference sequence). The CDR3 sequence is CSATFGAQGSYNEQFF. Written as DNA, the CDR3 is TGCAGTGCTACTTTCGGGGCGCAGGGCTCCTACAATGAGCAGTTCTTC.

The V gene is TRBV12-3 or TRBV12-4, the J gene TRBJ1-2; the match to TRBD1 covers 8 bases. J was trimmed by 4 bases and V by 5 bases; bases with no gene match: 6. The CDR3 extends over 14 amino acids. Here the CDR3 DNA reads TGTGCCAGCAGTGAGGGACAGGCCTTCTATGGCTACACCTTC. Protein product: CASSEGQAFYGYTF.

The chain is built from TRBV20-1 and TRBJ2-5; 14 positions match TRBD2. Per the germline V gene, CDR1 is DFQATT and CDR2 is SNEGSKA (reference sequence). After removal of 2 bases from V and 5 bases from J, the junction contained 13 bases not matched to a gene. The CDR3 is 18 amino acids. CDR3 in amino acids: CSARPRLAGGTPRETQYF. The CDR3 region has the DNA TGCAGTGCTAGACCGCGACTAGCGGGGGGGACGCCGCGGGAGACCCAGTACTTC.

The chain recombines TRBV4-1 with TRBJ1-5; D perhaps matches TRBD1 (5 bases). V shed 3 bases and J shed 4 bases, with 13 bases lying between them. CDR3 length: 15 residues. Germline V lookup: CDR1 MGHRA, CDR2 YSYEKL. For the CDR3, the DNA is TGCGCCAGCAGCCAGACGGACAAGGGGAATCAGCCCCAGCATTTT. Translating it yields CASSQTDKGNQPQHF.

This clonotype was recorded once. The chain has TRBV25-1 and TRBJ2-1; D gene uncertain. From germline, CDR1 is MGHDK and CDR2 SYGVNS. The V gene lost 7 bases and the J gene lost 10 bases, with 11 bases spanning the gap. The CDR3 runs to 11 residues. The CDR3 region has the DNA TGTGCCAGCACCTTAGGTTGGGAGCAGTTCTTC. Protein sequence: CASTLGWEQFF.

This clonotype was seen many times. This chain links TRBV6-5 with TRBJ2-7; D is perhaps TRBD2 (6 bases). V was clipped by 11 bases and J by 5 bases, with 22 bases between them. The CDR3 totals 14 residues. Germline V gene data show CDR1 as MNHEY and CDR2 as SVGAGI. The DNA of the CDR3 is TGTGCCGCCGGTAGGAGGGGACCGTGGCACGAGCAGTACTTC. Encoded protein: CAAGRRGPWHEQYF.

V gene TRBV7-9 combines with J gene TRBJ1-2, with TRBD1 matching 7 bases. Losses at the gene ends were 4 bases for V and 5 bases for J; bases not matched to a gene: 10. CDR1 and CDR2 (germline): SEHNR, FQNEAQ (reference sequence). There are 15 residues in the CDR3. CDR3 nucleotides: TGTGCCAGCAGCTCCAAGACAGGGCCCCTATATGGCTACACCTTC. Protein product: CASSSKTGPLYGYTF.

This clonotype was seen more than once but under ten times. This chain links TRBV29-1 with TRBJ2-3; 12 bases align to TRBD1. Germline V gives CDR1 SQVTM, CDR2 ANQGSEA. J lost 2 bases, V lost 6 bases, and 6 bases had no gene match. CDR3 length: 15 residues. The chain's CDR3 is CSVSGTGGFTDTQYF. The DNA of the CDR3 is TGCAGCGTGTCCGGGACAGGGGGCTTCACAGATACGCAGTATTTT.

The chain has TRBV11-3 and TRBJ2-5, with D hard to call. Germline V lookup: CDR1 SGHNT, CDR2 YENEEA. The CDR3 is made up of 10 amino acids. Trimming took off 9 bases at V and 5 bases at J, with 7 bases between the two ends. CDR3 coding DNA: TGTGCCAGTGGCTGGGAGACCCAGTACTTC. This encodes CASGWETQYF.

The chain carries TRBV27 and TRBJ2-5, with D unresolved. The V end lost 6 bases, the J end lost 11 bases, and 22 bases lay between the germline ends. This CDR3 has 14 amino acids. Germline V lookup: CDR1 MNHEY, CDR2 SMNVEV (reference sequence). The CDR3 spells CASSLESRSNEQYF. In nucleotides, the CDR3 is TGTGCCAGCAGCCTCGAATCGAGGAGTAATGAGCAGTACTTC.

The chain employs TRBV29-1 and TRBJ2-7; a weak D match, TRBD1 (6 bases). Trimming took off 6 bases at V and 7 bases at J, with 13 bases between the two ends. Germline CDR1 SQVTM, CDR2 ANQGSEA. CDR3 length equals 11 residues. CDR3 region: CSVAEQGEQYF. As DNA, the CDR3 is TGCAGCGTCGCCGAACAGGGAGAGCAGTACTTC.

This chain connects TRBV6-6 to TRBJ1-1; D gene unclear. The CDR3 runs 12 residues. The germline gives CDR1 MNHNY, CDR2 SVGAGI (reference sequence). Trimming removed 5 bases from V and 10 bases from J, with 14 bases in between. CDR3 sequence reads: CASSDATDGAFF. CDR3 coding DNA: TGTGCCAGCAGTGACGCCACAGATGGAGCTTTCTTT.

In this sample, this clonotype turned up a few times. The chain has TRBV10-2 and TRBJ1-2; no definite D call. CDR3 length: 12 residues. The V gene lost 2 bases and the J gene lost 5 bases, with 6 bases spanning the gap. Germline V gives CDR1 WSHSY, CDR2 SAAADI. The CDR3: CASSETGYGYTF. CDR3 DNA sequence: TGCGCCAGCAGTGAGACCGGGTATGGCTACACCTTC.